This T cell receptor beta chain was retrieved from a study of cytomegalovirus exposure and HLA in healthy donors. Study details: Previous work identified 120 million or so unique TCR beta sequences from about 179 million T cells.

PCR used 60 Vbeta primers and 13 Jbeta primers. The protocol was immunoSEQ multiplex PCR, while the TCRdb copy is restricted to in-frame clones and leaves out a portion. The data show around 150,000 clones, with 70% to 85% seen just once and around 7% held by the top ten. Details on this clone: Antigen unknown.

General study results and limits: In an earlier analysis, in about 530 donors, most V segments appeared productive either ~90% or ~30% of the time. Association of roughly 18,000 TCR beta sequences with HLA alleles was found at 0.05 false discovery rate in a later analysis.

What was sequenced was PBMCs. The sequence was collected from a middle-aged man in good health and CMV-seropositive.

CDR3 coding DNA: TGTGCCAGTTCGAGAGGGCTCAGCAATGAGCAGTTCTTC. Its translation is CASSRGLSNEQFF. The chain is built from TRBV6-5 and TRBJ2-1, with TRBD2 as a possible D gene (5 bases). V was pared by 9 bases and J by 6 bases, with 15 bases between. The germline V gene encodes CDR1 MNHEY and CDR2 SVGAGI. This CDR3 has 13 amino acids.